One and the same sample provided the 5 T cell receptor beta chains below, sequenced in a study of neurological immune-mediated disorders. TCRdb reanalysed the 5' RACE reads using MiXCR and keeps one entry per CDR3 protein. The profile shows fewer than 20,000 distinct CDR3 sequences, roughly 3% of them singletons. Material: CD8+ T cells from blood. The origin of the receptors is a woman aged 35 to 49 in good health.

This clonotype showed up many times. V is TRBV28 and J is TRBJ2-3; 9 bases fit TRBD2. After removal of 3 bases from V and 4 bases from J, the junction contained 11 bases not matched to a gene. The CDR3 consists of 17 residues. Germline CDR1 reads MDHEN; CDR2 reads SYDVKM. Here the CDR3 reads CASSFSPSGITADTQYF. CDR3 DNA sequence: TGTGCCAGCAGTTTCTCCCCTAGCGGGATAACTGCAGATACGCAGTATTTT.

At least ten counts were recorded for this clonotype. V gene TRBV20-1 combines with J gene TRBJ2-7; tentative D call: TRBD2 (6 bases). This CDR3 is built from 14 residues. Trimming shortened V by 6 bases and J by 5 bases, and 20 bases separated the two germline ends. Germline CDR1 reads DFQATT; CDR2 reads SNEGSKA (reference sequence). The CDR3 reads CSATTSPGSHEQYF. The CDR3 DNA reads TGCAGTGCAACCACCTCCCCCGGGAGCCACGAGCAGTACTTC.

Ten or more counts support this clonotype. The genes are TRBV29-1 and TRBJ1-1, with D uncertain. The germline CDR1 and CDR2 sequences are SQVTM and ANQGSEA. V was shortened by 5 bases and J by 4 bases, with 11 bases between the two germline ends. The CDR3 is 12 amino acids. The DNA of the CDR3 is TGCAGCGTTAGGTGGGCAGGCACTGAAGCTTTCTTT. It translates to CSVRWAGTEAFF.

V usage is TRBV6-5 and J usage is TRBJ2-1; D is unresolved. Germline values: CDR1 MNHEY, CDR2 SVGAGI. Deletions cut 6 bases from V and 1 base from J, with 16 bases between. This CDR3 is built from 16 residues. The CDR3 spells CASSRDETPSYNEQFF. CDR3 DNA: TGTGCCAGCAGCCGAGATGAGACACCTTCCTACAATGAGCAGTTCTTC.

Ten or more counts support this clonotype. The CDR3 nucleotides are TGTGCCAGCAGCCTTTGGGACAGGGGCTACGAGCAGTACTTC. As protein: CASSLWDRGYEQYF. The V gene is TRBV7-2, the J gene TRBJ2-7; 10 nucleotides line up with TRBD1. Trimming removed 5 bases from V and 3 bases from J; junction bases left unmatched: 4. The germline V gene encodes CDR1 SGHTA and CDR2 FQGNSA. This CDR3 has 14 amino acids.